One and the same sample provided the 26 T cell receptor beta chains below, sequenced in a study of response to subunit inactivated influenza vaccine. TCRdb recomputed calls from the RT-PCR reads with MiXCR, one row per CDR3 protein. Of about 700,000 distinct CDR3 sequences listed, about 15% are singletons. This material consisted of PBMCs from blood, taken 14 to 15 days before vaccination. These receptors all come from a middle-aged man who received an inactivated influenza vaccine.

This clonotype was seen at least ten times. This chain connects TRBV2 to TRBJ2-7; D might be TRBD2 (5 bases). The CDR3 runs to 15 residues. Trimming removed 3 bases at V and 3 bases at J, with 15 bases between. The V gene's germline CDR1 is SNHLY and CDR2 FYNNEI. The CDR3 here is CASSEEDWEFYEQYF. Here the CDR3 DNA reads TGTGCCAGCAGTGAGGAGGACTGGGAGTTCTACGAGCAGTACTTC.

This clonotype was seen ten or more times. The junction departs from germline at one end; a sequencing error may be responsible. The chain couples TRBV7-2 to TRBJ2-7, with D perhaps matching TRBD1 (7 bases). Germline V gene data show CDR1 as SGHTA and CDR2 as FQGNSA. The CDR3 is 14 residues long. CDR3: CASSLGGGGYEQYF. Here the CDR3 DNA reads TGTGCCAGCAGTTTAGGGGGCGGAGGGTACGAGCAGTACTTC.

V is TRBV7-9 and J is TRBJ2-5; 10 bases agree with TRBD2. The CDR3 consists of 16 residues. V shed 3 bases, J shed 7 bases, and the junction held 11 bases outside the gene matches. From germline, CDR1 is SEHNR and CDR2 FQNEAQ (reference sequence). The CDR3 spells CASSLGPSGGKATQYF. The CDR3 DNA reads TGTGCCAGCAGCTTGGGTCCTAGCGGGGGAAAAGCGACCCAGTACTTC.

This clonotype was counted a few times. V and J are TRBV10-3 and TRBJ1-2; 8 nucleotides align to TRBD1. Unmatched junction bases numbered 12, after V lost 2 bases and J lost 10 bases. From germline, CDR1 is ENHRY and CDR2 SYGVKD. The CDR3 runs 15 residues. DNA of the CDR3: TGTGCCATCAGTGAGGGACCACGGACAGGGCATGCCTACACCTTC. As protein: CAISEGPRTGHAYTF.

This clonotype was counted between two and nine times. The DNA of the CDR3 is TGTGCCAGCAGCTACCGACAGGGCCATAATTCACCCCTCCACTTT. Amino acid sequence: CASSYRQGHNSPLHF. This chain links TRBV7-9 with TRBJ1-6; 7 bases are shared with TRBD1. The J segment lost 5 bases and the V segment lost 4 bases, leaving 5 bases of the junction unmatched. The germline gives CDR1 SEHNR, CDR2 FQNEAQ (reference sequence). The CDR3 extends over 15 amino acids.

In DNA form, the CDR3 reads TGCAGCGTTGAGAACAGGGATACCTACGAGCAGTACTTC. Protein product: CSVENRDTYEQYF. The V call is TRBV29-1, the J call TRBJ2-7, with a tentative D call TRBD1 (6 bases). Trimming left V 3 bases short and J 2 bases short, with 11 bases between. CDR3 length equals 13 residues. Germline CDR1 is SQVTM and CDR2 is ANQGSEA.

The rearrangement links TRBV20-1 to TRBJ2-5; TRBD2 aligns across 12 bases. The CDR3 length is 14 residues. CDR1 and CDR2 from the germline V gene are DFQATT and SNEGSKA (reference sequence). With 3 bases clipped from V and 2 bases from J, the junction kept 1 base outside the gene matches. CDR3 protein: CSARTSGGQETQYF. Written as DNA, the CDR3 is TGCAGTGCTAGGACTAGCGGGGGACAAGAGACCCAGTACTTC.

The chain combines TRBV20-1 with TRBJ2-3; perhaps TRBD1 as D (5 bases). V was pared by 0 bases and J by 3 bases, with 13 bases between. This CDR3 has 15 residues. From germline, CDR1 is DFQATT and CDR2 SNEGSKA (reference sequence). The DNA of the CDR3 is TGCAGTGCTAGAGATCGGCAGGGTGTAACAGATACGCAGTATTTT. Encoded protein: CSARDRQGVTDTQYF.

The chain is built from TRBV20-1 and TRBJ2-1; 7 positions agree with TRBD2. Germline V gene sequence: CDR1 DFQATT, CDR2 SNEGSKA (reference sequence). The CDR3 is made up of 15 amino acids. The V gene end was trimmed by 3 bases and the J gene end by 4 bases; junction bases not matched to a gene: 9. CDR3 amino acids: CSARPLADLYNEQFF. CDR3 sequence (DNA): TGCAGTGCTAGGCCCCTAGCGGACCTTTACAATGAGCAGTTCTTC.

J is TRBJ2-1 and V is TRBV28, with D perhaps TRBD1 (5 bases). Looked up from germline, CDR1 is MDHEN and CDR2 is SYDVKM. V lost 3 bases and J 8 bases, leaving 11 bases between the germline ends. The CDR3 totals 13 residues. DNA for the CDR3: TGTGCCAGCAGTTTTGGGCAGGGCGATGAGCAGTTCTTC. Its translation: CASSFGQGDEQFF.

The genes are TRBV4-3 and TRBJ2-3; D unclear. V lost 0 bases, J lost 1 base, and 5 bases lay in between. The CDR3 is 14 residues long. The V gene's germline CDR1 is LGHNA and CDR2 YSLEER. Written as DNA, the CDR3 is TGCGCCAGCAGCCAAGATATCGGCACAGATACGCAGTATTTT. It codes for CASSQDIGTDTQYF.

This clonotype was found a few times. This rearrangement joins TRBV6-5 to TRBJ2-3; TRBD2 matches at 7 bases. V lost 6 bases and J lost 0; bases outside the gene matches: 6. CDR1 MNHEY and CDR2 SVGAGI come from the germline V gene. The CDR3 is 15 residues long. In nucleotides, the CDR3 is TGTGCCAGCAGGTACAGCGGGACCAGCACAGATACGCAGTATTTT. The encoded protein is CASRYSGTSTDTQYF.

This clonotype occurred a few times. CDR3 coding DNA: TGTGCCAGCAGAGACACAGGGGGCATTCAGTACTTC. This gives the protein CASRDTGGIQYF. This rearrangement joins TRBV28 to TRBJ2-4, with 8 bases that match TRBD1. The CDR3 totals 12 residues. With 6 bases clipped from V and 9 bases from J, the junction kept 4 bases outside the gene matches. Germline CDR1 is MDHEN and CDR2 is SYDVKM.

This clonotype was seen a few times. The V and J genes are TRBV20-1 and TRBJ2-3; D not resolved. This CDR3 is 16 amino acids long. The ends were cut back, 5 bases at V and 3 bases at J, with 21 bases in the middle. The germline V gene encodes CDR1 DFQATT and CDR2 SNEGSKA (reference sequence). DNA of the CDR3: TGCAGTGCTCCTAAAAGCCGGGCAGCCTCAACAGATACGCAGTATTTT. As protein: CSAPKSRAASTDTQYF.

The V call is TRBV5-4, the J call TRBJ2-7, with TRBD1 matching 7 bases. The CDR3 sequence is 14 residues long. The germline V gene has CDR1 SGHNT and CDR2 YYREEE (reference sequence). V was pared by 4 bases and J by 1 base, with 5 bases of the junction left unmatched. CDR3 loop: CASSHGTESYEQYF. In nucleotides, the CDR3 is TGTGCCAGCAGCCACGGGACAGAGTCCTACGAGCAGTACTTC.

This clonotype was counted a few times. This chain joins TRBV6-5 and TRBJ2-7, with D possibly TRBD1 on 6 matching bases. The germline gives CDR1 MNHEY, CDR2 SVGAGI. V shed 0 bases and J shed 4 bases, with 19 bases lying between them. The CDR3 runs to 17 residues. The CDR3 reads CASSYSTPGAGSYEQYF. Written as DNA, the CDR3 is TGTGCCAGCAGTTACTCCACCCCAGGGGCGGGTAGTTACGAGCAGTACTTC.

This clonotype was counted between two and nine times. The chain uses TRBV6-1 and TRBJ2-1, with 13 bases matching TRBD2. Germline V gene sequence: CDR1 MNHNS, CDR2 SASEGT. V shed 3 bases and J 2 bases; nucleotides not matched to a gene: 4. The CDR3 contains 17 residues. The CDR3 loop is CASSEGTSGNPYNEQFF. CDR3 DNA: TGTGCCAGCAGTGAGGGGACTAGCGGGAACCCCTACAATGAGCAGTTCTTC.

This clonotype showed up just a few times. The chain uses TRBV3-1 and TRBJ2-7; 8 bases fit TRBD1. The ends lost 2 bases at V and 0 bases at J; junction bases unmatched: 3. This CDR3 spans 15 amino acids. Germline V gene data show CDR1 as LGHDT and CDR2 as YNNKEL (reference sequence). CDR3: CASSQWDRRSYEQYF. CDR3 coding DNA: TGTGCCAGCAGCCAATGGGACAGGCGCTCCTACGAGCAGTACTTC.

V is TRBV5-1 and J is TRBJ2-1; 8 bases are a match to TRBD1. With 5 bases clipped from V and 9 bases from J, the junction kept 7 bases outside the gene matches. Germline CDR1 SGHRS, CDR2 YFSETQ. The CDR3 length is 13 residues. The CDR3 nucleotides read TGCGCCAGCAGTTATAAAACAGGGGGTGAGCAGTTCTTC. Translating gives CASSYKTGGEQFF. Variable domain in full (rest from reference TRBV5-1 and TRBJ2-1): KAGVTQTPRYLIKTRGQQVTLSCSPISGHRSVSWYQQTPGQGLQFLFEYFSETQRNKGNFPGRFSGRQFSNSRSEMNVSTLELGDSALYLCASSYKTGGEQFFGPGTRLTVL.

Written as DNA, the CDR3 is TGTGCCAGCAGTTATGGGACAGGGGCGTCTAATGAAAAACTGTTTTTT. This encodes CASSYGTGASNEKLFF. The chain is built from TRBV11-2 and TRBJ1-4; TRBD1 matches 10 bases. CDR1 is SGHAT and CDR2 is FQNNGV in the germline V gene. With V trimmed by 6 bases and J by 3 bases, 7 bases remained unmatched. The CDR3 contains 16 residues.

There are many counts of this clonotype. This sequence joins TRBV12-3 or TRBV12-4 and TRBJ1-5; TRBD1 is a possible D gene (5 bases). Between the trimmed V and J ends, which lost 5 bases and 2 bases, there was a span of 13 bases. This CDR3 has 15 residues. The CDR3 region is CASSPMAGGNQPQHF. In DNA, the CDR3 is TGTGCCAGCAGTCCAATGGCGGGGGGCAATCAGCCCCAGCATTTT.

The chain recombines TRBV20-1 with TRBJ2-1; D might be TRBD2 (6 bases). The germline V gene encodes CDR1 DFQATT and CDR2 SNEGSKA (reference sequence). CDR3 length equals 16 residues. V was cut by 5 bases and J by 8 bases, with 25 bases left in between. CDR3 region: CSALQGLSGVLDEQFF. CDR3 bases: TGCAGTGCTCTCCAGGGCCTTAGCGGCGTGTTGGATGAGCAGTTCTTC.

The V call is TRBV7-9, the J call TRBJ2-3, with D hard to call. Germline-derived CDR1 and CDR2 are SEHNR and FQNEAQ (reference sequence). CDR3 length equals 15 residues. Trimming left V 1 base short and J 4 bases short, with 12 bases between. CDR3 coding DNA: TGTGCCAGCAGCTTAGAAGGATCAACCTCAGATACGCAGTATTTT. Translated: CASSLEGSTSDTQYF.

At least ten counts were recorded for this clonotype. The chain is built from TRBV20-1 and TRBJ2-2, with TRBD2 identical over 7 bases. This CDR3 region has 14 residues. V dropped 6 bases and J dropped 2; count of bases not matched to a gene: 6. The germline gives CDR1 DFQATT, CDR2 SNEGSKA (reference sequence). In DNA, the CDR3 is TGCAGTGCCGGAATAGCGGGCAACACCGGGGAGCTGTTTTTT. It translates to CSAGIAGNTGELFF.

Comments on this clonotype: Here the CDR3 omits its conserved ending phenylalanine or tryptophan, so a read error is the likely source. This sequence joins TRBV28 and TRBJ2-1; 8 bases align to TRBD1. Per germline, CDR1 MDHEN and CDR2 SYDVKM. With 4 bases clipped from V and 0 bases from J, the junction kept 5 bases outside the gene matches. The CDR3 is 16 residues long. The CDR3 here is CASSSWTGSSYNEQFL. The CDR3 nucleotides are TGTGCCAGCAGTTCATGGACAGGGAGCTCCTACAATGAGCAGTTCTTG.

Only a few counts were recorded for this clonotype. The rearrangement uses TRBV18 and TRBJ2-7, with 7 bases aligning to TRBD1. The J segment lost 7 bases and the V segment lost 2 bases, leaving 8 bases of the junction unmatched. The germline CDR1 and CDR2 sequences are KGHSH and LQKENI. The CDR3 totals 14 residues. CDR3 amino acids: CASSPMTGLEEQYF. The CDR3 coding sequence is TGTGCCAGCTCACCAATGACAGGGTTGGAAGAGCAGTACTTC.